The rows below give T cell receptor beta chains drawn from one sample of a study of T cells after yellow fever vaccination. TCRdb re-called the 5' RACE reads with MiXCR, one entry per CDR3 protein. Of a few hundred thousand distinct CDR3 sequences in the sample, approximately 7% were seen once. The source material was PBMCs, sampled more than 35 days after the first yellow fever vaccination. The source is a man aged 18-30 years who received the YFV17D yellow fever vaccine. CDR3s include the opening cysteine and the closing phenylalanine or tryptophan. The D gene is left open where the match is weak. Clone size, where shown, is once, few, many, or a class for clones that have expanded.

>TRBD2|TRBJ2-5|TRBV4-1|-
TGCGCCAGCAGCCAAGGGGCGGGAGCGACCCAGTACTTC
CASSQGAGATQYF
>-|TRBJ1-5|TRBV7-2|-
TGTGCCAGCAGCGGTGAGGGGGGCGCTAATCAGCCCCAGCATTTT
CASSGEGGANQPQHF
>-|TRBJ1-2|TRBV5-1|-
TGCGCCAGCAGCCCAGACAGTCTGTGGGGCTACACCTTC
CASSPDSLWGYTF
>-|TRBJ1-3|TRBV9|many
TGTGCCAGCAGCCGAAGTGGGGAAAGGGACACCATATATTTT
CASSRSGERDTIYF
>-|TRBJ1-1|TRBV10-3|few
TGTGCCATCAGTGGGTCGTGGCAGGGAGTGAGCGGCACTGAAGCTTTCTTT
CAISGSWQGVSGTEAFF
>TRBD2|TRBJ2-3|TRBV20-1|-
TGCAGTGCCGACGAACCGGGACTAGACGCAGATACGCAGTATTTT
CSADEPGLDADTQYF
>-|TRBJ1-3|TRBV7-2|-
TGTGCCAGCAGCGGAAGACAGCGATACTCTGGAAACACCATATATTTT
CASSGRQRYSGNTIYF
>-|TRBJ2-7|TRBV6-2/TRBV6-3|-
TGTGCCAGCAGTTTCCCCGGGAACGAGCAGTACTTC
CASSFPGNEQYF
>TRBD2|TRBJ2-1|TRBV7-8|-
TGTGCCAGCAGCTTAGAGGTAGCGGGGGGGGAAGAGCAGTTCTTC
CASSLEVAGGEEQFF
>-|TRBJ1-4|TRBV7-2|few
TGTGCCAGCAGCTTCCAGTGGGGGGGTGAAAAACTGTTTTTT
CASSFQWGGEKLFF
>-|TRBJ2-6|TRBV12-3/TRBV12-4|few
TGTGCCAGCAGTCACAAAATATCAGGTATAGGTGAGGCCAACGTCCTGACTTTC
CASSHKISGIGEANVLTF
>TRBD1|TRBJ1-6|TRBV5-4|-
TGTGCCAGCAGCTTGTGGGCAGGGGGCAATTCACCCCTCCACTTT
CASSLWAGGNSPLHF
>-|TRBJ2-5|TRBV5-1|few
TGCGCCAGCAGCTTGCGTCTTAGGACTCGCTACCAAGAGACCCAGTACTTC
CASSLRLRTRYQETQYF
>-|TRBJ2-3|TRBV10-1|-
TGCGCCAGCGGACGAGGGGACCTGTTGCCTTATACGCAGTATTTT
CASGRGDLLPYTQYF
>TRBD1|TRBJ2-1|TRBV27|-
TGTGCCAGCAGTGCCTCCGGGACAGGGACTGAGCAGTTCTTC
CASSASGTGTEQFF
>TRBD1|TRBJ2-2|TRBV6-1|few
TGTGCCAGCAGTGAACACGGGACAGGGCTTGACACCGGGGAGCTGTTTTTT
CASSEHGTGLDTGELFF
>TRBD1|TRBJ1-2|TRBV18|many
TGTGCCAGCTCACCCCGGGACAGCCTCTATGGCTACACCTTC
CASSPRDSLYGYTF
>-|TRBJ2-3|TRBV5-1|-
TGCGCCAGCAGCACGGGGGATAGCACAGATACGCAGTATTTT
CASSTGDSTDTQYF
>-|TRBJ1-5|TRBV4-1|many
TGCGCCAGCAGCCAAGGGGGGGGCCCTAATCAGCCCCAGCATTTT
CASSQGGGPNQPQHF
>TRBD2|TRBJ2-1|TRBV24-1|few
TGTGCCACCAGTGAGGCTAGCGGGGGTTCCTACAATGAGCAGTTCTTC
CATSEASGGSYNEQFF
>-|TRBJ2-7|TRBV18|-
TGTGCCAGCTCACCAGGGGACCGTAACGAGCAGTACTTC
CASSPGDRNEQYF
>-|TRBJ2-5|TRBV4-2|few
TGTGCCAGCAGCACACGCAATTGGGGAACCAGGGGAAGGGTAGAGACCCAGTACTTC
CASSTRNWGTRGRVETQYF
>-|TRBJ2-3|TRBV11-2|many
TGTGCCAGCAGCCCCCTTCTGGGGACGCACACAGATACGCAGTATTTT
CASSPLLGTHTDTQYF
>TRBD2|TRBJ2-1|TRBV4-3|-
TGCGCCAGCAGCCAGACACGCGGGGGGGTTTACAATGAGCAGTTCTTC
CASSQTRGGVYNEQFF
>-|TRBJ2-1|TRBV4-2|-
TGTGCCAGCAGCCAAGAAGGTCCGGGGGGCTTTACTGAGCAGTTCTTC
CASSQEGPGGFTEQFF